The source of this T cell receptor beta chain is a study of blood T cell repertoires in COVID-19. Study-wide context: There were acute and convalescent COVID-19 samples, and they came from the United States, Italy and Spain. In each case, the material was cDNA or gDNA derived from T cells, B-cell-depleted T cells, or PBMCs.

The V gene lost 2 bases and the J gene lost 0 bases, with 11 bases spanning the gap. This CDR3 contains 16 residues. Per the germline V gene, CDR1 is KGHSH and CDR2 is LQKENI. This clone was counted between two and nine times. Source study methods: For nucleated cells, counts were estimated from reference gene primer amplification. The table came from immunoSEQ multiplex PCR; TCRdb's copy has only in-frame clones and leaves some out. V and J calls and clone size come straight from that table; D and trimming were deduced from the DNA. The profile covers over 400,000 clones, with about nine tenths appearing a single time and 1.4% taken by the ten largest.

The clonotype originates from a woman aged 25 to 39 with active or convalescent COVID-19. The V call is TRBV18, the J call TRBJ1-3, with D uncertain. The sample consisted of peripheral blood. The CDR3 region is CASSPTPQASGNTIYF. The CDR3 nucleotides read TGTGCCAGCTCACCAACCCCCCAGGCCTCTGGAAACACCATATATTTT.